What follows describes a single T cell receptor beta chain. This receptor's antigen is unknown. Per-base qualities were not stored, and no clone one base away is much larger. This specimen belongs to a study of T cell responses to AZD1222 COVID-19 vaccine (dated by TCRdb to 2020 to 2023). In terms of the full investigation: AZD1222 recipients whose second dose came at about 4 weeks and those whose second dose came at about 12 weeks were combined into one group, since spike-specific TCR depth and breadth did not differ between the two schedules. Enrollment into the trials was organized by age into subgroups of 18-55, 56-69 and 70-plus years, and those subgroups contained roughly 150, 30 and 60 TCR-sequenced participants, respectively. A total of 233 trial participants underwent TCR sequencing, of whom about 200 received two doses of AZD1222 and about 25 received two doses of the MenACWY control vaccine. On the study overall, not on this receptor specifically: Conclusions about previously exposed vaccinees were limited because only a handful of AZD1222 recipients were SARS-CoV-2 seropositive at baseline. In the small 56-69-year group, the increase in depth fell short of significance, most likely because of low power. Participants were mostly white British and included more females than males, and it was suggested by the authors that clonal diversity may have been underestimated. Nearly half of unique spike-specific TCRs reportedly recognized epitopes outside regions mutated in the B.1.351 and B.1.1.7 variants. After two AZD1222 doses, spike-specific TCR breadth and depth were significantly higher than at day 0 and than in MenACWY recipients. Vaccine-associated CD4 TCRs spanned the whole spike protein, with dominant responses in regions 160-218 and 743-854. Because no day 14 peak-response samples were available, the repertoires could be characterized only after the peak T cell response.

The CDR3 regions of human TCRbeta chains were subjected to immunosequencing. Per the source publication's procedure: Repertoire TCRs were matched against a reference library of SARS-CoV-2-specific TCRs generated with the MIRA antigen-specificity platform. Breadth was defined as the fraction of unique TCRs that were SARS-CoV-2-associated. Depth was defined as the fraction of total T cells that were SARS-CoV-2-associated. Using the MIRA data, every spike-specific TCR was mapped to the spike region that the TCR reacted to and assigned to either a CD4 or a CD8 class. Log10-transformed breadth and depth values were compared by one-way ANOVA with Sidak's multiple comparisons tests. TCRdb took over this immuneACCESS table, retaining in-frame rearrangements with V and J assigned. Such tables are incomplete; in checked studies, under half of the missing clones stem from an unresolved V gene, and the remainder is unexplained. Clonal size and the V and J genes are those of that table, whereas D and trimming came from the DNA. The table for this sample lists 110,000 or so clones; 70% to 90% of them were counted only once. Together, the top ten hold around 9.1% of the sample.

In the paper's terms, the time point label means: baseline before first vaccination. Samples from vaccinated people were obtained from the UK trials COV001 and COV002, which included a single-blind randomized controlled phase 2/3 trial of AZD1222 (ChAdOx1 nCoV-19) in healthy adults. For TCRbeta chain sequencing, PBMC samples were collected from trial participants at day 0 and at day 28 after the second dose. V was cut back by 7 bases and J by 0 bases, leaving a gap of 9 bases between them. The CDR3 numbers 14 residues from cysteine through phenylalanine. This entry keeps only the CDR3 DNA: 42 bases, framed from base 1. CDR1 is given as MNHEY and CDR2 as SVGAGI, both from the germline V gene.

The rearrangement joined TRBV6-5 to TRBJ2-2, with an unclear D gene assignment. The source is an adult in good health. The specimen comprised peripheral blood, sampled on day 0 of AZD1222 vaccination. The encoded CDR3 is CASNWQPNTGELFF. The DNA sequence is given as TGTGCCAGCAATTGGCAACCGAACACCGGGGAGCTGTTTTTT.